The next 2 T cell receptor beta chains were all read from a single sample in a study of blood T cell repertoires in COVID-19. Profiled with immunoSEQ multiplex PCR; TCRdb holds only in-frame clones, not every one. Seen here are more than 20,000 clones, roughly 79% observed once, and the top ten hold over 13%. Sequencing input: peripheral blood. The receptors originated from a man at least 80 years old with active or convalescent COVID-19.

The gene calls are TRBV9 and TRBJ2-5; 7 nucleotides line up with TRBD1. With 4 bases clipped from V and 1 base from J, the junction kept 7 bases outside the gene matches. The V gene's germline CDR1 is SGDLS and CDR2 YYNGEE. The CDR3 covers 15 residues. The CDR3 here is CASSFLGQAQETQYF. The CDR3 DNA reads TGTGCCAGCAGCTTCCTAGGACAGGCCCAAGAGACCCAGTACTTC.

The CDR3: CASSLEGQGFFQPQHF. The DNA of the CDR3 is TGTGCCAGCAGCTTAGAGGGACAGGGGTTTTTTCAGCCCCAGCATTTT. The J gene is TRBJ1-5, the V gene TRBV7-8; 10 positions agree with TRBD1. The CDR3 spans 16 residues. V lost 1 base and J lost 6; bases outside the gene matches: 6. Per the germline V gene, CDR1 is SGHVS and CDR2 is FQNEAQ.